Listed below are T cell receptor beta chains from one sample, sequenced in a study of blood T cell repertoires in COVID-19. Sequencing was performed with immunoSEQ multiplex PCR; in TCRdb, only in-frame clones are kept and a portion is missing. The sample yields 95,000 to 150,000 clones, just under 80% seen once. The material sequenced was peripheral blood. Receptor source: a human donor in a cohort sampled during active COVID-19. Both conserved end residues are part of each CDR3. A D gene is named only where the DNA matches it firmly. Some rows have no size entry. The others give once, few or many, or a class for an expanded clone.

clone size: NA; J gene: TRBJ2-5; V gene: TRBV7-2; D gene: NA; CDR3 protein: CASSLGVAQETQYF; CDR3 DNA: TGTGCCAGCAGCTTAGGAGTAGCCCAAGAGACCCAGTACTTC
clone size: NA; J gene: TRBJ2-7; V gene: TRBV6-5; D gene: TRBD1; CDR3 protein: CASSRRGQISYEQYF; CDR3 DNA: TGTGCCAGCAGCCGACGGGGACAGATCTCCTACGAGCAGTACTTC
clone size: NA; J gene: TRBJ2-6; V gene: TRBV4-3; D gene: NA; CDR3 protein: CASSQGAIGANVLTF; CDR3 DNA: TGCGCCAGCAGCCAGGGGGCTATTGGGGCCAACGTCCTGACTTTC
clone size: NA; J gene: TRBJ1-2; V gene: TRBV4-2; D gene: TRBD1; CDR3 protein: CASSLGTGGDANYGYTF; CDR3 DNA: TGTGCCAGCAGCCTCGGGACAGGGGGCGATGCTAACTATGGCTACACCTTC
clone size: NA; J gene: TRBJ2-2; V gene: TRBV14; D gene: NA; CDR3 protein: CASSASPGLRTGELFF; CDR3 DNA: TGTGCCAGCAGCGCAAGTCCCGGGTTGAGGACCGGGGAGCTGTTTTTT
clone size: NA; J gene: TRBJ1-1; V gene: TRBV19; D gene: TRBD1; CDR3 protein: CASSASHRGQGSIGAFF; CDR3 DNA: TGTGCCAGTAGTGCCTCCCACAGGGGGCAGGGATCAATTGGAGCTTTCTTT
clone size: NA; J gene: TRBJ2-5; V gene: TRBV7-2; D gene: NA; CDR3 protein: CASSSDGQRQETQYF; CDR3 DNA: TGTGCCAGCAGCTCAGATGGACAGCGACAAGAGACCCAGTACTTC
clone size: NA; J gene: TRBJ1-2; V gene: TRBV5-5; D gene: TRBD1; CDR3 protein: CASSIGTAYGYTF; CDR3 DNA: TGTGCCAGCAGCATCGGGACAGCCTATGGCTACACCTTC
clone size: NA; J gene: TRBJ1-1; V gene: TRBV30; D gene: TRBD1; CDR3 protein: CAWSRGQVLTEAFF; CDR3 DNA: TGTGCCTGGAGTCGTGGACAGGTTCTAACTGAAGCTTTCTTT
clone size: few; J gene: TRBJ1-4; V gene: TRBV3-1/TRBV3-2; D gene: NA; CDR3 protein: CASSQDRRPLFF; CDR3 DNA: TGTGCCAGCAGCCAAGATAGGCGGCCGTTGTTTTTT
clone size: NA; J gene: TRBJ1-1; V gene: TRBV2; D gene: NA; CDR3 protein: CASTRGGDNTEAFF; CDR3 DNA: TGTGCCAGCACCCGCGGAGGGGATAACACTGAAGCTTTCTTT
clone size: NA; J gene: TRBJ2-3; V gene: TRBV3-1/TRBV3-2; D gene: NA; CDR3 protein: CASSQGWGPDTQYF; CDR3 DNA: TGTGCCAGCAGCCAAGGGTGGGGCCCAGATACGCAGTATTTT
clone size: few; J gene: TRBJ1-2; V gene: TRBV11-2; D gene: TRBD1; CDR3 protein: CASSPTGGYGYTF; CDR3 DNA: TGTGCCAGCAGTCCAACAGGGGGTTATGGCTACACCTTC
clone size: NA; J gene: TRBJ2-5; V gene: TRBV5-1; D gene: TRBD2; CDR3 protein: CASSLIVAGRRETQYF; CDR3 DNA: TGCGCCAGCAGCTTGATAGTAGCGGGGCGTAGAGAGACCCAGTACTTC
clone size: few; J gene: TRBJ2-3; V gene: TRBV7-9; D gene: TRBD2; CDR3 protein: CASSFRGVNTDTQYF; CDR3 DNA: TGTGCCAGCAGCTTTCGGGGGGTTAACACAGATACGCAGTATTTT
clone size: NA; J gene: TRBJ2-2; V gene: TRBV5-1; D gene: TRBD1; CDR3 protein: CASSSTGGGTGELFF; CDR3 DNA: TGCGCCAGCAGCTCCACAGGGGGCGGAACCGGGGAGCTGTTTTTT
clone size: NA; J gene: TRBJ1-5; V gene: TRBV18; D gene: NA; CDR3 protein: CASSPGQGRQPQHF; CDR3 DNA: TGTGCCAGCTCACCTGGGCAGGGAAGGCAGCCCCAGCATTTT
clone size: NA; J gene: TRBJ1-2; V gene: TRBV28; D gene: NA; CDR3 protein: CASSTDYGYTF; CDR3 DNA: TGTGCCAGCTCTACAGACTATGGCTACACCTTC
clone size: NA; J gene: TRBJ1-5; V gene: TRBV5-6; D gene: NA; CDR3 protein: CASSLYGVSNQPQHF; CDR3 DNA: TGTGCCAGCAGCTTATATGGAGTTAGCAATCAGCCCCAGCATTTT
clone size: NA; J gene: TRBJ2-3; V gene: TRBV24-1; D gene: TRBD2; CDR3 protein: CATSDPGGGGDTQYF; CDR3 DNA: TGTGCCACCAGTGACCCAGGCGGGGGTGGAGATACGCAGTATTTT
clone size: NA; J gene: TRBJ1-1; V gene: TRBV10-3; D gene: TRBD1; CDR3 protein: CAISPKADRGSTEAFF; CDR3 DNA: TGTGCCATCAGCCCTAAGGCTGACAGGGGATCCACTGAAGCTTTCTTT
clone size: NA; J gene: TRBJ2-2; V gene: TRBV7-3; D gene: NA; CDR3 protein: CASSLTGGGGELFF; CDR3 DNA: TGTGCCAGCAGCTTAACAGGGGGTGGCGGGGAGCTGTTTTTT
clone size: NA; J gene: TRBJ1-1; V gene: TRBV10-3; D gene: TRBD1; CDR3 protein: CAISEFSGGNTEAFF; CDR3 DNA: TGTGCCATCAGTGAGTTCTCAGGGGGCAACACTGAAGCTTTCTTT
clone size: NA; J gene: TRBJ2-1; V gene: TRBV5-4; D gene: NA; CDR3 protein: CASSSPGRSSYNEQFF; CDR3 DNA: TGTGCCAGCAGCTCCCCGGGGAGGAGCTCCTACAATGAGCAGTTCTTC
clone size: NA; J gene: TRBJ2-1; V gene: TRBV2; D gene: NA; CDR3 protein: CASTGDNEQFF; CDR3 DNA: TGTGCCAGCACGGGAGACAATGAGCAGTTCTTC
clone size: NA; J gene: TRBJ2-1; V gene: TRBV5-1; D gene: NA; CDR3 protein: CASSQRGDGNEQFF; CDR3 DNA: TGCGCCAGCAGCCAAAGGGGCGACGGGAATGAGCAGTTCTTC
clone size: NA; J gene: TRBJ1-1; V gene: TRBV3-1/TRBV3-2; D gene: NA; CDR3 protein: CASSQGGNTEAFF; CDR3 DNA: TGTGCCAGCAGCCAGGGGGGGAACACTGAAGCTTTCTTT
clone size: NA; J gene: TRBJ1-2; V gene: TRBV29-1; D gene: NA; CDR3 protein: CSVEEVTGRDGYTF; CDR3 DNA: TGCAGCGTTGAAGAGGTAACAGGGAGAGATGGCTACACCTTC
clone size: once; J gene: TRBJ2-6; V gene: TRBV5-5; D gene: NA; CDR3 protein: CASSFEQGAGANVLTF; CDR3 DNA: TGTGCCAGCAGCTTCGAACAGGGTGCTGGGGCCAACGTCCTGACTTTC
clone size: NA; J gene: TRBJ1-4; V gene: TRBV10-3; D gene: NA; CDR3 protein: CAIRGRGDEKLFF; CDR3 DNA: TGTGCCATCAGGGGCAGGGGTGATGAAAAACTGTTTTTT
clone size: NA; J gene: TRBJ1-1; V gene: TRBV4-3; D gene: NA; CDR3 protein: CASSQVAGSTEAFF; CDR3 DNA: TGCGCCAGCAGCCAAGTCGCGGGTAGCACTGAAGCTTTCTTT
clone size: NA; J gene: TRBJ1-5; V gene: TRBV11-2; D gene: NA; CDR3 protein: CASSFRSGLEWSQHF; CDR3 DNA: TGTGCCAGCAGCTTTAGGTCAGGTCTTGAATGGTCCCAGCATTTT
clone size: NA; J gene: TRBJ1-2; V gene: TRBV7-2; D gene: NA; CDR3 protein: CASSLNRPDSYGYTF; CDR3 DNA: TGTGCCAGCAGCTTAAACCGCCCCGATAGCTATGGCTACACCTTC
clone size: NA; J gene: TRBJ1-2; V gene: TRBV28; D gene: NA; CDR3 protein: CASSFGRARGGYTF; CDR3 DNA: TGTGCCAGCAGTTTTGGCAGGGCCCGTGGTGGCTACACCTTC
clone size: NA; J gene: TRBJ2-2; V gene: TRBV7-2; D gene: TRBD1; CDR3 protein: CASSGDRMTGELFF; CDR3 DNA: TGTGCCAGCAGCGGGGACAGGATGACCGGGGAGCTGTTTTTT
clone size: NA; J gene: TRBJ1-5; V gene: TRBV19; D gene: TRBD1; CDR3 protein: CASIPGQGSSFYNQPQHF; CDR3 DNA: TGTGCCAGTATTCCAGGACAGGGGTCTAGCTTCTACAATCAGCCCCAGCATTTT
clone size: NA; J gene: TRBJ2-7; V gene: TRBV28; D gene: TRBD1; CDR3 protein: CASSPGDRGREEQYF; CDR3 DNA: TGTGCCAGCAGCCCAGGGGACAGGGGGCGAGAAGAGCAGTACTTC
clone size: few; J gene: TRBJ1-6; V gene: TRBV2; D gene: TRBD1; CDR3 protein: CASLDRVVSPLHF; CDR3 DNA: TGTGCCAGCCTCGACAGGGTGGTTTCACCCCTCCACTTT